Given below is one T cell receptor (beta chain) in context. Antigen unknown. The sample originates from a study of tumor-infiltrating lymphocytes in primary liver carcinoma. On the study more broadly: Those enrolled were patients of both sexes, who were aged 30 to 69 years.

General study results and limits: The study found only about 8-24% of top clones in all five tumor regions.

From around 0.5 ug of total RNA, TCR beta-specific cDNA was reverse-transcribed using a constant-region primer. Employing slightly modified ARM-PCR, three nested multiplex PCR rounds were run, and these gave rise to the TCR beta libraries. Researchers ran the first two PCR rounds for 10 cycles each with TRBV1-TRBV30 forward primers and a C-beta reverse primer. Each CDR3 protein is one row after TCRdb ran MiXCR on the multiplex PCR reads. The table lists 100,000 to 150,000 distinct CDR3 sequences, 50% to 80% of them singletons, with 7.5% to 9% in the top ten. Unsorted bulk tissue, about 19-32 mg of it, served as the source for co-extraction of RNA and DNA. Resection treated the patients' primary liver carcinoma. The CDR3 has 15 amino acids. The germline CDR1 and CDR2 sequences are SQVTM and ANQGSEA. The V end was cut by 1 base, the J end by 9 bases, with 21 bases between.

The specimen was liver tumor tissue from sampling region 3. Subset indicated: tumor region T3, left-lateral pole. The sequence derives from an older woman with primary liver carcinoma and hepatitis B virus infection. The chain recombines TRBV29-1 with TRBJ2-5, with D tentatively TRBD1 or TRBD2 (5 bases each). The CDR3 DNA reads TGCAGCGTTGAAGGGGCTAGAGGGGAACAAGAAGCCCAGTACTTC. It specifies CSVEGARGEQEAQYF.